This T cell receptor (beta chain) originates from a study of T cells after posttransplantation cyclophosphamide. Findings and caveats of the study: Tissue-infiltrating T cells from skin or gut overlapped little with blood T cells. Donor CD8+ memory clones often dominated recipient blood repertoires at later times.

Cyclophosphamide on days +3 and +4 followed busulfan-fludarabine conditioning and a marrow graft. Generated by immunoSEQ multiplex PCR, the TCRdb table keeps only in-frame clones and is missing some. The data show about 15,000 clones, with none appearing a single time. V was trimmed by 6 bases and J by 4 bases, leaving 20 bases between them. The CDR3 runs to 15 residues. Per germline, CDR1 SGDLS and CDR2 YYNGEE. A few counts support this clone. Its antigen remains unknown. This rearrangement joins TRBV9 to TRBJ2-7, with D unclear. This sequence was found in a female patient in her 40s who received an allogeneic stem cell transplant from a related donor, was CMV-positive, and had no GVHD. Certain T cells may be donor cells from the graft. The material sequenced was PBMCs, taken about 1,000 days after allogeneic stem cell transplant with posttransplant cyclophosphamide. DNA for the CDR3: TGTGCCAGCATCATCAAACAGAAGACGGCATACGAGCAGTACTTC. Translated, it gives CASIIKQKTAYEQYF.